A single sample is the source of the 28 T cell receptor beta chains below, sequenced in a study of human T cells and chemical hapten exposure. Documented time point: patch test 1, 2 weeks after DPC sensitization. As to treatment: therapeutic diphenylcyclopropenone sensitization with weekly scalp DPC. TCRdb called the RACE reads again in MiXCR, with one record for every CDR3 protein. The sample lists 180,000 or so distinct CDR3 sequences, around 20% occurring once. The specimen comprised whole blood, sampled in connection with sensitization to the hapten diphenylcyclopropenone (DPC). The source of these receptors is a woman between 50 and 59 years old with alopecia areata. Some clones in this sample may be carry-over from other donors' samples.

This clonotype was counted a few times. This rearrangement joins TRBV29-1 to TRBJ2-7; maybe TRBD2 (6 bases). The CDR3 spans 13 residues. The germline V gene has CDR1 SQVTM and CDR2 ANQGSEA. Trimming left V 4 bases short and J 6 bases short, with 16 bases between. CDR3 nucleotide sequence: TGCAGCGTTGTATGGAGGGGTCCATCCGAGCAGTACTTC. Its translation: CSVVWRGPSEQYF.

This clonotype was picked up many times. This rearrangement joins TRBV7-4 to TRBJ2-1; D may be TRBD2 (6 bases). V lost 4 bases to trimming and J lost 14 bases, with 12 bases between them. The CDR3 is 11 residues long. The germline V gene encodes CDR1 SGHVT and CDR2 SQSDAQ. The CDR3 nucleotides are TGTGCCAGCAGCTCCCGGGACTCCAAGTTCTTC. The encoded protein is CASSSRDSKFF.

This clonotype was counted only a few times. This CDR3 is CSVEEGSNQPQHF. CDR3 sequence (DNA): TGCAGCGTTGAAGAGGGAAGCAATCAGCCCCAGCATTTT. This chain links TRBV29-1 with TRBJ1-5, with D uncertain. Trimming removed 0 bases at V and 1 base at J, with 4 bases between. There are 13 residues in the CDR3. Per germline, CDR1 SQVTM and CDR2 ANQGSEA.

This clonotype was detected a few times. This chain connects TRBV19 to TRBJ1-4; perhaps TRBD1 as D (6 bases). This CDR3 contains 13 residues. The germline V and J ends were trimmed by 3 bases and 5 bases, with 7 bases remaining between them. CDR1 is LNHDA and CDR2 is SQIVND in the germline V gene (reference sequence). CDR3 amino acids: CASSIQGNEKLFF. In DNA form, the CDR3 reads TGTGCCAGTAGTATCCAGGGGAATGAAAAACTGTTTTTT.

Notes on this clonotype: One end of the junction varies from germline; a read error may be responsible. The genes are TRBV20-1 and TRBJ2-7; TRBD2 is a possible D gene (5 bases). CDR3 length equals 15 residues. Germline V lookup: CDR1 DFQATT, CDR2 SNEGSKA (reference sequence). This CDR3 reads CSTRDATRSSYEQYF. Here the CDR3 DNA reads TGCAGTACTAGAGATGCTACAAGAAGCTCCTACGAGCAGTACTTC.

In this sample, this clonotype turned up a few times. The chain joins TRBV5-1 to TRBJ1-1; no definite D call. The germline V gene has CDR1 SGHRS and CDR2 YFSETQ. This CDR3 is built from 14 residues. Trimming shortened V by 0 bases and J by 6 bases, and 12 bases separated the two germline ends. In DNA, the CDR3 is TGCGCCAGCAGCTTGGAGGCAGACGGGGCTGAAGCTTTCTTT. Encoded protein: CASSLEADGAEAFF.

Here the CDR3 DNA reads TGCGCCAGCAGCCAGGGGACTAGCGGTGTCTACAATGAGCAGTTCTTC. This codes for CASSQGTSGVYNEQFF. V and J are TRBV4-1 and TRBJ2-1, with TRBD2 matching 11 bases. Germline V gene data show CDR1 as MGHRA and CDR2 as YSYEKL. With V trimmed by 3 bases and J by 3 bases, 4 bases remained unmatched. This CDR3 comprises 16 residues.

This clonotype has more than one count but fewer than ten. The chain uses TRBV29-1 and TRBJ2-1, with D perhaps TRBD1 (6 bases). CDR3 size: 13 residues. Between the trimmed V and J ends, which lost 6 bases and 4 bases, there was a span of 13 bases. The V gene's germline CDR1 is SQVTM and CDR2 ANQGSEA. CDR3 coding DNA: TGCAGCGTGGGGACACTAGTGTACAATGAGCAGTTCTTC. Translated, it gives CSVGTLVYNEQFF.

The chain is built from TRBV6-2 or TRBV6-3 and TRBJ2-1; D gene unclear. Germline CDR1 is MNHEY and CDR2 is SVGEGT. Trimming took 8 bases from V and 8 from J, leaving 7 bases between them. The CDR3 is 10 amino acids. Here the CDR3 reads CASGQYEQFF. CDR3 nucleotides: TGTGCCAGCGGGCAGTATGAGCAGTTCTTC.

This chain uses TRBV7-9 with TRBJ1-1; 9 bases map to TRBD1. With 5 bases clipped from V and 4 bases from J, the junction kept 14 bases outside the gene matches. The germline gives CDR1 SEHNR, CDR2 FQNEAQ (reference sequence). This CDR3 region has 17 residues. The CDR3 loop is CASSPRRPGQGGTEAFF. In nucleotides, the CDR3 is TGTGCCAGCAGCCCCCGAAGACCGGGACAGGGAGGCACTGAAGCTTTCTTT.

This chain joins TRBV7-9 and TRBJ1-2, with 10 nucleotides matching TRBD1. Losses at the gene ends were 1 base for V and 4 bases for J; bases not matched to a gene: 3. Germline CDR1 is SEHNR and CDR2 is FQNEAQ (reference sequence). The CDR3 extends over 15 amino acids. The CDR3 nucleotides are TGTGCCAGCAGCTTAGTGGGACAGGGGACCTATGGCTACACCTTC. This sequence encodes CASSLVGQGTYGYTF.

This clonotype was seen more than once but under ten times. CDR3 bases: TGTGCCAGCAGACTACAAACGAGCTCCTACGAGCAGTACTTC. It translates to CASRLQTSSYEQYF. This rearrangement joins TRBV28 to TRBJ2-7; D is unresolved. V was cut by 6 bases and J by 0 bases, with 12 bases left in between. CDR1 MDHEN and CDR2 SYDVKM come from the germline V gene. This CDR3 comprises 14 residues.

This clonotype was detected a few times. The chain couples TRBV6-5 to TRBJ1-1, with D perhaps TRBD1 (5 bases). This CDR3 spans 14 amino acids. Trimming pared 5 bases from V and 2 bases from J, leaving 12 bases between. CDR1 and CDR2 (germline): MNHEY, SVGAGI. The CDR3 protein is CASSRDRLNTEAFF. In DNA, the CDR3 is TGTGCCAGCAGTCGGGACCGACTCAACACTGAAGCTTTCTTT.

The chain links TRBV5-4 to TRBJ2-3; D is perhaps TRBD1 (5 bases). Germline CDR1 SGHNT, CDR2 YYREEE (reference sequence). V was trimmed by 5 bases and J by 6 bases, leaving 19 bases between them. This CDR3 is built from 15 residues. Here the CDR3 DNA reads TGTGCCAGCAGAGGGGCTAATATCGGTTCCGATACGCAGTATTTT. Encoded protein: CASRGANIGSDTQYF.

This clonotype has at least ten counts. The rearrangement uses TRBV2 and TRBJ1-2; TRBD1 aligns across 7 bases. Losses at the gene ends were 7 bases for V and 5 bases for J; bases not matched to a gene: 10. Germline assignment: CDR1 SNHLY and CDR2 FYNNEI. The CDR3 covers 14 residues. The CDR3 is CASTEVGTAYGYTF. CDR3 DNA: TGTGCCAGCACTGAGGTGGGGACAGCATATGGCTACACCTTC.

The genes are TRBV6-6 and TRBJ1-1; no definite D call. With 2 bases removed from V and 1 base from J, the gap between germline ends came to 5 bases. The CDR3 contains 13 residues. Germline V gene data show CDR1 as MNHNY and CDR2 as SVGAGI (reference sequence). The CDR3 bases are TGTGCCAGCAGTTACAAGGGGAACACTGAAGCTTTCTTT. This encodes CASSYKGNTEAFF.

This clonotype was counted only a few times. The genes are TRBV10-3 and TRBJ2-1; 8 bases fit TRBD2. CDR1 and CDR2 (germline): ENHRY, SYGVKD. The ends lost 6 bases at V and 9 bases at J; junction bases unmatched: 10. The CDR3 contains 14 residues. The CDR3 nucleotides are TGTGCCATCAGCCCGGGACTAGGGCAGATTGAGCAGTTCTTC. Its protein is CAISPGLGQIEQFF.

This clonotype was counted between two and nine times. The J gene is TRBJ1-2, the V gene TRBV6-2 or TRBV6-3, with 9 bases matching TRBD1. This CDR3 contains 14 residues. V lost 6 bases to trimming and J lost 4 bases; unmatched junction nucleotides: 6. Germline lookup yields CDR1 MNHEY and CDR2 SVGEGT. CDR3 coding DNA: TGTGCCAGCAGAGGGACAGGGATTCCCTATGGCTACACCTTC. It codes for CASRGTGIPYGYTF.

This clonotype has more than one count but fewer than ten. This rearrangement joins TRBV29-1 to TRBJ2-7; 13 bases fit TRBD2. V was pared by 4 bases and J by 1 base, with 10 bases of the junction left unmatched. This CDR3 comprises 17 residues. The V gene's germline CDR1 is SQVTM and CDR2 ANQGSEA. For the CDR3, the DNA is TGCAGCGTTGGCCCACTAGCGGGAGGGCCCAGATCCTACGAGCAGTACTTC. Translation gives CSVGPLAGGPRSYEQYF.

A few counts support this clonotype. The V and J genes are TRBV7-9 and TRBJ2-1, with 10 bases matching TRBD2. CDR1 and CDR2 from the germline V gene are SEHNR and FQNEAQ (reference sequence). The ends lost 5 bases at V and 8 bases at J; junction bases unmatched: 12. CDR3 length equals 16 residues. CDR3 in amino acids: CASSLFGAGGHDEQFF. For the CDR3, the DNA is TGTGCCAGCAGCCTCTTTGGAGCGGGGGGGCATGATGAGCAGTTCTTC.

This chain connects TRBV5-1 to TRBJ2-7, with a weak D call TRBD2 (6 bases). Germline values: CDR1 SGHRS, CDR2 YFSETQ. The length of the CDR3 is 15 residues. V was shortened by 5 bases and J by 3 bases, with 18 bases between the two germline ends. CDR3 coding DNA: TGCGCCAGCAGGTCCGATAGCGGAATCTACTACGAGCAGTACTTC. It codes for CASRSDSGIYYEQYF.

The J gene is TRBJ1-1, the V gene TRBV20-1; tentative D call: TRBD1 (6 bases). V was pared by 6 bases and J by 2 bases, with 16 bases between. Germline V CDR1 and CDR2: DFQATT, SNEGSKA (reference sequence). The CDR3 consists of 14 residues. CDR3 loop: CSATRTRGNTEAFF. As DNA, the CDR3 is TGCAGTGCAACACGGACCAGGGGTAACACTGAAGCTTTCTTT.

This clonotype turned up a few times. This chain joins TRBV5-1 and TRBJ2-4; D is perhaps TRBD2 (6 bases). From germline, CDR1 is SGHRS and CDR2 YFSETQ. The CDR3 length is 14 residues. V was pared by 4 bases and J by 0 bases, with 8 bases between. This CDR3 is CASSPGLAKNIQYF. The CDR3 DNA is TGCGCCAGCAGCCCGGGACTAGCCAAAAACATTCAGTACTTC.

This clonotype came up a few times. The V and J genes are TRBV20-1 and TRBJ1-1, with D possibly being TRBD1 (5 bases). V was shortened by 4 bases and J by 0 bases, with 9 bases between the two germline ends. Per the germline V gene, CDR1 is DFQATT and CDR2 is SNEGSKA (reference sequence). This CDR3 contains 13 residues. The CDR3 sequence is CSAIRGVNTEAFF. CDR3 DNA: TGCAGTGCTATACGGGGGGTGAACACTGAAGCTTTCTTT.

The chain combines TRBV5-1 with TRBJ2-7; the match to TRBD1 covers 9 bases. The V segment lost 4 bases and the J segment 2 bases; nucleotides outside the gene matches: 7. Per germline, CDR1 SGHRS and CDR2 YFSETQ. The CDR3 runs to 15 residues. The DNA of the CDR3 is TGCGCCAGCAGCACCACCGGGACAGGGACCTACGAGCAGTACTTC. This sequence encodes CASSTTGTGTYEQYF. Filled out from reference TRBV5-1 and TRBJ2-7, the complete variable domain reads KAGVTQTPRYLIKTRGQQVTLSCSPISGHRSVSWYQQTPGQGLQFLFEYFSETQRNKGNFPGRFSGRQFSNSRSEMNVSTLELGDSALYLCASSTTGTGTYEQYFGPGTRLTVT.

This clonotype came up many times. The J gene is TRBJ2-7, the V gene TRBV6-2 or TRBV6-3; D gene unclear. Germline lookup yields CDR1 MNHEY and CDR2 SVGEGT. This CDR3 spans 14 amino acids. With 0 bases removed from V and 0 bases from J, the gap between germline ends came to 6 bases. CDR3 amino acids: CASSYSLLSYEQYF. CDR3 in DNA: TGTGCCAGCAGTTACTCGCTTCTCTCCTACGAGCAGTACTTC.

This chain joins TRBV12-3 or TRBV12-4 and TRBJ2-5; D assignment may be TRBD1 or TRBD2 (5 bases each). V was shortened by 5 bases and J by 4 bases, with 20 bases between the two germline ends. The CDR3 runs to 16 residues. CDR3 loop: CASSMGRSYTTETQYF. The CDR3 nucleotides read TGTGCCAGCAGTATGGGACGTTCATATACTACAGAGACCCAGTACTTC.

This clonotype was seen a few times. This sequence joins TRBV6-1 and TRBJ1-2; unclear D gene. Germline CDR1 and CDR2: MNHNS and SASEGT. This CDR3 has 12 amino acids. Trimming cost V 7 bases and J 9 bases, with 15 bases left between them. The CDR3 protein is CASNPNGQSYTF. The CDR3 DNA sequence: TGTGCCAGCAACCCTAACGGGCAAAGCTACACCTTC.